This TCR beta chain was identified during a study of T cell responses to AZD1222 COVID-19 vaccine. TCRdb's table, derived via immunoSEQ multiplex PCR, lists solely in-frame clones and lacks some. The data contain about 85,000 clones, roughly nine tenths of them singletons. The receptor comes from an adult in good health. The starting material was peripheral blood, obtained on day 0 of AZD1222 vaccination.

The CDR3: CASSYPEAGAYEQYF. CDR3 bases: TGTGCCAGCAGCTACCCCGAGGCAGGGGCCTACGAGCAGTACTTC. The gene calls are TRBV7-9 and TRBJ2-7; maybe TRBD1 (6 bases). The ends were cut back, 4 bases at V and 2 bases at J, with 15 bases in the middle. The CDR3 has 15 amino acids. From germline, CDR1 is SEHNR and CDR2 FQNEAQ (reference sequence).